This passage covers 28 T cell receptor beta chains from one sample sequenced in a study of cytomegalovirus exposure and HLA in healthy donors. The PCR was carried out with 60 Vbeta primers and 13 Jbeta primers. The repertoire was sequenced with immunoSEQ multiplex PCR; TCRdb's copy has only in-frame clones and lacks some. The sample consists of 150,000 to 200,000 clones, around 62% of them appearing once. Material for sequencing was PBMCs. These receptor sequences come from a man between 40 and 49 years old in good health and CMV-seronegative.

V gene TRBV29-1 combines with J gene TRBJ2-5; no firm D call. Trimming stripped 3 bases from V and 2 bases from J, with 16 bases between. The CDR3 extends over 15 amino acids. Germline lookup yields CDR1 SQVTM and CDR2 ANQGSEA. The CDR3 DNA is TGCAGCGTTGAGGCGGCAGAGACGCAACAAGAGACCCAGTACTTC. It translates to CSVEAAETQQETQYF. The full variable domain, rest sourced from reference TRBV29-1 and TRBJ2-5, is SAVISQKPSRDICQRGTSLTIQCQVDSQVTMMFWYRQQPGQSLTLIATANQGSEATYESGFVIDKFPISRPNLTFSTLTVSNMSPEDSSIYLCSVEAAETQQETQYFGPGTRLLVL.

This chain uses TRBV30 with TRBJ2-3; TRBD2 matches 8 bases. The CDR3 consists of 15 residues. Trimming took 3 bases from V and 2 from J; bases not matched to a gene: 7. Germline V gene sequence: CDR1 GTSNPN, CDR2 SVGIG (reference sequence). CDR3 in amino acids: CAWRRGALYTDTQYF. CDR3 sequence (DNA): TGTGCCTGGAGGCGGGGGGCCCTGTACACAGATACGCAGTATTTT.

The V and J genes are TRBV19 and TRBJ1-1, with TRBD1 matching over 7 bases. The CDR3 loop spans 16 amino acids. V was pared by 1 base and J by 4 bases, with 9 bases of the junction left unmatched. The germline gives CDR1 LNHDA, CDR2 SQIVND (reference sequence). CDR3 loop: CASSIALTGSGTEAFF. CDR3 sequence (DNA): TGTGCCAGTAGTATAGCTCTGACAGGGAGTGGCACTGAAGCTTTCTTT.

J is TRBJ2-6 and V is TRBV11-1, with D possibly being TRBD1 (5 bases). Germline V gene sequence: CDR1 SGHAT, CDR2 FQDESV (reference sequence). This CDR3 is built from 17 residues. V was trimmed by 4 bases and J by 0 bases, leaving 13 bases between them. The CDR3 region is CASSSDRSLSGANVLTF. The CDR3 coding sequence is TGTGCCAGCAGCTCAGACAGATCCCTCTCTGGGGCCAACGTCCTGACTTTC.

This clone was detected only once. The CDR3 DNA is TGCGCCAGCATACCGGGACAGACGAACACTGAAGCTTTCTTT. This translates into CASIPGQTNTEAFF. The genes are TRBV10-1 and TRBJ1-1, with 7 bases aligning to TRBD1. The V gene's germline CDR1 is WNHNN and CDR2 SYGVQD (reference sequence). The CDR3 consists of 14 residues. V was clipped by 7 bases and J by 1 base; unmatched bases: 6.

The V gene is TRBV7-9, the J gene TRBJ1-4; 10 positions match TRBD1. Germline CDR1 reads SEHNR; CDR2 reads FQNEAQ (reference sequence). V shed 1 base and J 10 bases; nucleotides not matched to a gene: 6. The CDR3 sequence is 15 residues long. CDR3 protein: CASSLETGGAGKLFF. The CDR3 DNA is TGTGCCAGCAGCTTAGAGACAGGGGGCGCAGGAAAACTGTTTTTT.

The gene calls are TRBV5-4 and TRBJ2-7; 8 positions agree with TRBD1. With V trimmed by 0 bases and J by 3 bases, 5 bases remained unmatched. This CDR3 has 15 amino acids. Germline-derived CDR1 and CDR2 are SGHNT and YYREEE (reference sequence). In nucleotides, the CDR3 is TGTGCCAGCAGCTTGGATGGGACAGGCATCTACGAGCAGTACTTC. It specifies CASSLDGTGIYEQYF.

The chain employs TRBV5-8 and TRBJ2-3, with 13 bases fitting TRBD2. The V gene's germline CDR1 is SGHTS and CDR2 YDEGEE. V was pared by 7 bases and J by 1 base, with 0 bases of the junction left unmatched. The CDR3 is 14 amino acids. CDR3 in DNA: TGTGCCAGCGGGACTAGCGGGGGCACAGATACGCAGTATTTT. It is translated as CASGTSGGTDTQYF.

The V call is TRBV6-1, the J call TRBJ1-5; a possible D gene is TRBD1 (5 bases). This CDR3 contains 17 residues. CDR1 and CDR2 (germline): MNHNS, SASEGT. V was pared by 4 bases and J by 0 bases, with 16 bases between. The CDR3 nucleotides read TGTGCCAGCAGTGTGGAGAGGGGAGGTCTTAGCAATCAGCCCCAGCATTTT. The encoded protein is CASSVERGGLSNQPQHF.

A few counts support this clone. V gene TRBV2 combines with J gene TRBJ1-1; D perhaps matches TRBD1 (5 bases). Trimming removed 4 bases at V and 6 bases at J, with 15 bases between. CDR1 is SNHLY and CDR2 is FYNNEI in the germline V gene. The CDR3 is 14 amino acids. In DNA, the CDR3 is TGTGCCAGCAGTGCCAGGGTACAGTTAGCTGAAGCTTTCTTT. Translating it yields CASSARVQLAEAFF.

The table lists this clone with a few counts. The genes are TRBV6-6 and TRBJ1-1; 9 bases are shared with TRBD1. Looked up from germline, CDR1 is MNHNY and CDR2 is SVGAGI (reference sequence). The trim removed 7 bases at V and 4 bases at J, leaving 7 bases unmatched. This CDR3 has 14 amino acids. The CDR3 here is CASTPGQGPTEAFF. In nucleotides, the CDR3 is TGTGCCAGCACCCCGGGACAGGGACCCACTGAAGCTTTCTTT.

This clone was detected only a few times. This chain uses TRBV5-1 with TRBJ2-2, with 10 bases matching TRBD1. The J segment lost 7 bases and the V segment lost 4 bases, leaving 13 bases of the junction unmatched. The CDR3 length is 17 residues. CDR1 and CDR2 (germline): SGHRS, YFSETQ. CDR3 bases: TGCGCCAGCAGCCCCACCCTTCGGGACAGGGGATTCGGGGAGCTGTTTTTT. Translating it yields CASSPTLRDRGFGELFF. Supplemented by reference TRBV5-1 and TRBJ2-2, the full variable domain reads KAGVTQTPRYLIKTRGQQVTLSCSPISGHRSVSWYQQTPGQGLQFLFEYFSETQRNKGNFPGRFSGRQFSNSRSEMNVSTLELGDSALYLCASSPTLRDRGFGELFFGEGSRLTVL.

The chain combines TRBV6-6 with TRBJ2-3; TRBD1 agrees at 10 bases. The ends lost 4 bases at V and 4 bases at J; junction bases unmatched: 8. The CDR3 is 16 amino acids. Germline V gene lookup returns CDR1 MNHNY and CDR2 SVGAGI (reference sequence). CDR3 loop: CASSSFDRGQADTQYF. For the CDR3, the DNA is TGTGCCAGCAGTTCATTCGACAGGGGGCAGGCAGATACGCAGTATTTT.

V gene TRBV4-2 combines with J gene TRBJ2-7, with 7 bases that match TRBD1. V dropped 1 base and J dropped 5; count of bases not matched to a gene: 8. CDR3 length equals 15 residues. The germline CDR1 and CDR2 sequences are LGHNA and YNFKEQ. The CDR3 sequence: CASSQVRQGINEQYF. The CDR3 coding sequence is TGTGCCAGCAGCCAAGTCCGACAGGGTATCAACGAGCAGTACTTC.

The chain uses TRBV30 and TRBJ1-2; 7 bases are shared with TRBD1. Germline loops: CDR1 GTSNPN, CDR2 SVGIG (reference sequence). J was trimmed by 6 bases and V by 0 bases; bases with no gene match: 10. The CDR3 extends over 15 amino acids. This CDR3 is CAWSVRDSRRNGYTF. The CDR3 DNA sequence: TGTGCCTGGAGTGTAAGGGACAGTCGGAGGAATGGCTACACCTTC.

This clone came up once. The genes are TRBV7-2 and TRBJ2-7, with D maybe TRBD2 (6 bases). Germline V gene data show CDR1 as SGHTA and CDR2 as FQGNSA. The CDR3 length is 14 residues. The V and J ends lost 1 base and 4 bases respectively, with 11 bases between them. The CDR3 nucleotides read TGTGCCAGCAGCTTAGAGGAGGGGCCTTACGAGCAGTACTTC. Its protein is CASSLEEGPYEQYF. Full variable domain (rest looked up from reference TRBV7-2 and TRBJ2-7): GAGVSQSPSNKVTEKGKDVELRCDPISGHTALYWYRQSLGQGLEFLIYFQGNSAPDKSGLPSDRFSAERTGGSVSTLTIQRTQQEDSAVYLCASSLEEGPYEQYFGPGTRLTVT.

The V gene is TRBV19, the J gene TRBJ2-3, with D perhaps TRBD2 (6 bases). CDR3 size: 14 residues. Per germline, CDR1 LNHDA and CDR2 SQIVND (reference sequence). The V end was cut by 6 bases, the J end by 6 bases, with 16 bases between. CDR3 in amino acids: CASSRDSVSDTQYF. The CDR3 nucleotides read TGTGCCAGTAGCCGGGACTCAGTTTCTGATACGCAGTATTTT.

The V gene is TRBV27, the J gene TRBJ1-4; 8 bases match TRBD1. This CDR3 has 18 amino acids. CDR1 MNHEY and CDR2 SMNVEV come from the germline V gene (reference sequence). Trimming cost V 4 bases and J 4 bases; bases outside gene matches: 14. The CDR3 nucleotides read TGTGCCAGCAGTTCCTGGTCGTCAGGGGGCGATAATAATGAAAAACTGTTTTTT. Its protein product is CASSSWSSGGDNNEKLFF.

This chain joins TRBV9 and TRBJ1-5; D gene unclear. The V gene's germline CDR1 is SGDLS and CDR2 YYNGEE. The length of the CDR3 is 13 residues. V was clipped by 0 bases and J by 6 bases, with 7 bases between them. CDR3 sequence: CASSVGEGQPQHF. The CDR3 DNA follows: TGTGCCAGCAGCGTAGGGGAGGGTCAGCCCCAGCATTTT.

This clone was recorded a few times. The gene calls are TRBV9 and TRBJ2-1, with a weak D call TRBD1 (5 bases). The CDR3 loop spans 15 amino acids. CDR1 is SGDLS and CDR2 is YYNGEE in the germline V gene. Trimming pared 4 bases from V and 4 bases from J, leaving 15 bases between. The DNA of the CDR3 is TGTGCCAGCAGCCCAAGCCTTCGACAGTACAATGAGCAGTTCTTC. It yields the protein CASSPSLRQYNEQFF.

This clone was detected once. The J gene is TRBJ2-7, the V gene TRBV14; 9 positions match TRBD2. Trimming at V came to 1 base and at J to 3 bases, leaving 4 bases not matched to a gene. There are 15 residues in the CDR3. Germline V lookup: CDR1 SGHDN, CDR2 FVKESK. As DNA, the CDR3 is TGTGCCAGCAGCCAAGGGGGACTAGCAGGCTACGAGCAGTACTTC. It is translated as CASSQGGLAGYEQYF.

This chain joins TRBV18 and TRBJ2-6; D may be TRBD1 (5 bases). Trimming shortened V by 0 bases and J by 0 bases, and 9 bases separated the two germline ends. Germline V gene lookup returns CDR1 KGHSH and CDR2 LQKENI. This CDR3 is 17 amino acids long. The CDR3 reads CASSPPFDSSGANVLTF. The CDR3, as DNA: TGTGCCAGCTCACCACCGTTCGACAGCTCTGGGGCCAACGTCCTGACTTTC.

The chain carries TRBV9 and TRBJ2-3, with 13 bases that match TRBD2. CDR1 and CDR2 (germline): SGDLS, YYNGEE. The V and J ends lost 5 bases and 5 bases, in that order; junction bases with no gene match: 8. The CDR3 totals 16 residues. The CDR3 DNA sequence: TGTGCCAGCAGTCGTACTAGCGGGAGGGCCAAAGATACGCAGTATTTT. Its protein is CASSRTSGRAKDTQYF.

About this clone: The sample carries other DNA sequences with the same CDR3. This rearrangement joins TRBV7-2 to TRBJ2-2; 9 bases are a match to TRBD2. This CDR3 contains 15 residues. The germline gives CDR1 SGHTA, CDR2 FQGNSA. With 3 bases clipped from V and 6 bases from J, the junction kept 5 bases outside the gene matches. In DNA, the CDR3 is TGTGCCAGCAGCTTGACTAGCGGAAGGGCCGGGGAGCTGTTTTTT. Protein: CASSLTSGRAGELFF.

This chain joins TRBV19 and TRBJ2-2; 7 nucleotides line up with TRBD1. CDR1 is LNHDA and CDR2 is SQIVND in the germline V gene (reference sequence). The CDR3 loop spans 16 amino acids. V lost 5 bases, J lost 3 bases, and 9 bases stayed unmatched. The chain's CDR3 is CASSSRDSPDTGELFF. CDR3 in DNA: TGTGCCAGTAGTTCCAGGGACAGCCCTGACACCGGGGAGCTGTTTTTT. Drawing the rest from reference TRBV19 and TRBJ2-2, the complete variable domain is DGGITQSPKYLFRKEGQNVTLSCEQNLNHDAMYWYRQDPGQGLRLIYYSQIVNDFQKGDIAEGYSVSREKKESFPLTVTSAQKNPTAFYLCASSSRDSPDTGELFFGEGSRLTVL.

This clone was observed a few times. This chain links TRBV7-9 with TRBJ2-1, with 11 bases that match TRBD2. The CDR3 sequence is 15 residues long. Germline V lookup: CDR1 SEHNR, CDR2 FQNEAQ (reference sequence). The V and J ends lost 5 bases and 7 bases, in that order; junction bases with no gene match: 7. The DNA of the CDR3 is TGTGCCAGCAGCAGTAGCGGGGGGGCGAGGAATGAGCAGTTCTTC. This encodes CASSSSGGARNEQFF.

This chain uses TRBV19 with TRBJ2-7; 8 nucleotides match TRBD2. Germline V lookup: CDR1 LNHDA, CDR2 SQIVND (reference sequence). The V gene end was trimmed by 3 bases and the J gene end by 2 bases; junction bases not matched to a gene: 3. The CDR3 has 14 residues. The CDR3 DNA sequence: TGTGCCAGTAGTATCCCGGGACTAGCCTACGAGCAGTACTTC. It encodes CASSIPGLAYEQYF.

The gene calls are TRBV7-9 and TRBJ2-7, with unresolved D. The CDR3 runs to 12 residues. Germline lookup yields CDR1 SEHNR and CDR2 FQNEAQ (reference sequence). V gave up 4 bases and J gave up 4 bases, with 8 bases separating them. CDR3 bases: TGTGCCAGCAGCTCTTCTAGATACGAGCAGTACTTC. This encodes CASSSSRYEQYF.